The present T cell receptor beta chain was sequenced within a study of blood T cell repertoires in COVID-19. The germline V gene has CDR1 SNHLY and CDR2 FYNNEI. V was clipped by 5 bases and J by 5 bases, with 12 bases between them. This CDR3 has 13 residues. Libraries were prepared by immunoSEQ multiplex PCR; TCRdb keeps only in-frame clonotypes and omits some of them. The table has about 300,000 clones, 70% to 90% seen once; the top ten hold less than 2.5%. Two negative PCRs, clearance, or symptom resolution had been documented for recovered Cohort 3 donors. This TCR derives from a man aged 25-40 years who had recovered from COVID-19. This chain connects TRBV2 to TRBJ2-5; a possible D gene is TRBD2 (6 bases). Sequencing input: PBMCs or T cells enriched from blood (not recorded which). CDR3 sequence: CASSWRGSETQYF. In nucleotides, the CDR3 is TGTGCCAGCAGTTGGCGGGGCTCGGAGACCCAGTACTTC.